The 25 T cell receptor beta chains below come from one sample, sequenced in a study of molecular identifiers for immune sequencing clone quantification (dated by TCRdb to about 2018). The library was made by PCR. This sample was sequenced with an Illumina HiSeq 4000. TCRdb reprocessing: public reads trimmed at Q25 with fastp, clones called with MiXCR, in-frame beta chains kept. Every entry covers one CDR3 protein and lists the most common genes and DNA from its rows. This sample lists about 500,000 distinct CDR3 sequences; about 20% were detected once. The ten most abundant clones make up around 0.84% of the sample. Sequenced material: naive CD8+ T cells from blood, with Jurkat cell RNA spiked in. The sample's cell subset or site, from its label and the paper: FACS-sorted CD8+CD4-CCR7+CD45RA+ naive T cells. Every receptor here comes from a human donor in good health. Some libraries in this study had Jurkat cell RNA spiked in.

The chain combines TRBV5-1 with TRBJ2-7, with 8 positions matching TRBD2. Germline V gene sequence: CDR1 SGHRS, CDR2 YFSETQ. The V segment lost 5 bases and the J segment 5 bases; nucleotides outside the gene matches: 6. The CDR3 has 13 amino acids. CDR3 nucleotide sequence: TGCGCCAGCAGTTCCGAACTAGCGGACGAGCAGTACTTC. It encodes CASSSELADEQYF.

The chain joins TRBV6-2 or TRBV6-3 to TRBJ1-3; TRBD1 is a possible D gene (5 bases). V was pared by 6 bases and J by 4 bases, with 19 bases between. CDR3 length equals 16 residues. CDR1 MNHEY and CDR2 SVGEGT come from the germline V gene. The CDR3: CASSWDGVNPGNTIYF. The CDR3 nucleotides read TGTGCCAGCAGCTGGGACGGCGTGAACCCCGGAAACACCATATATTTT.

This clonotype was recorded a few times. The chain uses TRBV7-9 and TRBJ1-4; D is uncertain. The germline V gene has CDR1 SEHNR and CDR2 FQNEAQ (reference sequence). The V and J ends lost 5 bases and 5 bases respectively, with 6 bases between them. This CDR3 has 12 residues. The CDR3 loop is CASSPRNEKLFF. The CDR3, as DNA: TGTGCCAGCAGCCCGAGAAATGAAAAACTGTTTTTT.

This clonotype was counted a few times. The chain links TRBV7-9 to TRBJ2-7, with TRBD2 matching over 9 bases. The CDR3 has 15 residues. Germline CDR1 and CDR2: SEHNR and FQNEAQ (reference sequence). V lost 1 base to trimming and J lost 10 bases; unmatched junction nucleotides: 11. The CDR3 region is CASSLGLGLAPRQYF. The CDR3 DNA follows: TGTGCCAGCAGCTTAGGGTTGGGACTAGCACCGAGACAGTACTTC.

As to this clonotype: One base away lies a much larger clone, so this may be a sequencing read error. V and J are TRBV4-3 and TRBJ1-1; maybe TRBD1 (6 bases). Trimming took 4 bases from V and 3 from J, leaving 15 bases between them. The germline CDR1 and CDR2 sequences are LGHNA and YSLEER. This CDR3 is 15 amino acids long. The CDR3 nucleotides read TGCGCCAGCAGCCGAGACACAGGGCCGGACACTGAAGCTTTCTTT. This translates into CASSRDTGPDTEAFF.

On this clonotype itself: This clone may be a read error of a much larger clone one base away. V usage is TRBV28 and J usage is TRBJ1-5; maybe TRBD1 (6 bases). Between the trimmed V and J ends, which lost 2 bases and 5 bases, there was a span of 13 bases. Per germline, CDR1 MDHEN and CDR2 SYDVKM. The CDR3 is 15 residues long. CDR3 DNA sequence: TGTGCCAGCAGTTTACAGGGGTTTCCTTATCAGCCCCAGCATTTT. It is translated as CASSLQGFPYQPQHF.

This clonotype was recorded at least ten times. The rearrangement uses TRBV19 and TRBJ1-5; the D is unclear. CDR1 LNHDA and CDR2 SQIVND come from the germline V gene (reference sequence). The V end was cut by 1 base, the J end by 0 bases, with 7 bases between. This CDR3 has 15 residues. CDR3 amino acids: CASSIAGYSNQPQHF. CDR3 bases: TGTGCCAGTAGTATAGCGGGTTATAGCAATCAGCCCCAGCATTTT.

This clonotype was seen many times. The chain employs TRBV3-1 and TRBJ2-3; tentative D call: TRBD2 (6 bases). V lost 1 base and J lost 2, with 13 bases in between. CDR1 LGHDT and CDR2 YNNKEL come from the germline V gene (reference sequence). The CDR3 length is 16 residues. CDR3 nucleotide sequence: TGTGCCAGCAGCCAAGTGGCTCTAGCGACCACAGATACGCAGTATTTT. Protein sequence: CASSQVALATTDTQYF.

V is TRBV5-5 and J is TRBJ2-7; D is unclear. The CDR3 is 13 amino acids. Germline assignment: CDR1 SGHKS and CDR2 YYEKEE (reference sequence). V was clipped by 7 bases and J by 0 bases, with 11 bases between them. CDR3 DNA sequence: TGTGCCAGCGCCCGGACGTTCTCCTACGAGCAGTACTTC. As protein: CASARTFSYEQYF.

In regard to this clonotype: The junction does not match germline at one end; this may be a read error. The chain links TRBV20-1 to TRBJ1-5, with a weak D call TRBD1 (6 bases). This CDR3 region has 16 residues. Germline V gives CDR1 DFQATT, CDR2 SNEGSKA (reference sequence). The CDR3 here is CSARDLSRGSNLPQHF. The CDR3 DNA reads TGCAGTGCTAGAGATCTATCCAGGGGAAGCAATCTGCCCCAGCATTTT.

This clonotype was detected ten times or more. The gene calls are TRBV30 and TRBJ2-7; 11 nucleotides line up with TRBD2. Looked up from germline, CDR1 is GTSNPN and CDR2 is SVGIG (reference sequence). V lost 5 bases, J lost 2 bases, and 2 bases stayed unmatched. The CDR3 sequence is 13 residues long. The CDR3 DNA follows: TGTGCCTGGCAACTAGCGGGGGCCTACGAGCAGTACTTC. This codes for CAWQLAGAYEQYF.

Points on this clonotype: A read error may explain this, as a much larger clone is one base away. The chain links TRBV9 to TRBJ1-5, with 7 bases matching TRBD1. The CDR3 totals 13 residues. Germline V gives CDR1 SGDLS, CDR2 YYNGEE. The V segment lost 7 bases and the J segment 6 bases; nucleotides outside the gene matches: 7. This CDR3 is CASCTGEGQPQHF. The DNA for the CDR3 is TGTGCCAGCTGCACAGGGGAAGGTCAGCCCCAGCATTTT.

This clonotype was observed at least ten times. J is TRBJ1-1 and V is TRBV6-2 or TRBV6-3; 7 bases are shared with TRBD1. The germline V gene encodes CDR1 MNHEY and CDR2 SVGEGT. J lost 1 base, V lost 4 bases, and 12 bases had no gene match. The CDR3 totals 17 residues. DNA of the CDR3: TGTGCCAGCAGTTCGTGGACAGGACCCAAGGAGAACACTGAAGCTTTCTTT. It translates to CASSSWTGPKENTEAFF.

This clonotype was counted ten times or more. The rearrangement joins TRBV30 to TRBJ2-2; D call uncertain. The CDR3 has 13 residues. Germline V gives CDR1 GTSNPN, CDR2 SVGIG (reference sequence). Here the CDR3 DNA reads TGTGCTTCACAGAGCGTAAACACCGGGGAGCTGTTTTTT. Its translation: CASQSVNTGELFF.

The J gene is TRBJ1-5, the V gene TRBV12-3 or TRBV12-4, with 7 bases lining up with TRBD1. V shed 7 bases and J 5 bases; nucleotides not matched to a gene: 2. The CDR3 spans 12 residues. CDR3 region: CASKGADQPQHF. In nucleotides, the CDR3 is TGTGCCAGCAAGGGGGCGGATCAGCCCCAGCATTTT.

This clonotype was seen repeatedly, ten times or more. The gene calls are TRBV21-1 and TRBJ2-7. TRBV21-1 is a recognized pseudogene. This CDR3 is 14 amino acids long. The CDR3 is CASSKGHSSYEQYF. The CDR3 DNA reads TGTGCCAGCAGCAAAGGGCATAGCTCCTACGAGCAGTACTTC.

Worth noting for this clonotype: A much larger clone lies a single base off, so this may be a read error. The rearrangement links TRBV27 to TRBJ2-7; 8 bases fit TRBD2. The CDR3 has 14 amino acids. Germline V lookup: CDR1 MNHEY, CDR2 SMNVEV (reference sequence). CDR3 region: CASSFGREVPEQCF. In DNA form, the CDR3 reads TGTGCCAGCAGTTTTGGGCGGGAGGTTCCCGAGCAGTGCTTC.

The sample holds many counts of this clonotype. The V gene is TRBV5-4, the J gene TRBJ2-7; D is uncertain. This CDR3 is 14 amino acids long. Per germline, CDR1 SGHNT and CDR2 YYREEE (reference sequence). Trimming left V 3 bases short and J 4 bases short, with 14 bases between. CDR3 DNA: TGTGCCAGCAGCTCGTCTCTGGGGATGTACGAGCAGTACTTC. Encoded protein: CASSSSLGMYEQYF.

About this clonotype itself: A read error is possible here, since a much larger clone lies one base away. The chain uses TRBV7-6 and TRBJ2-3; D is perhaps TRBD1 (6 bases). Trimming took 8 bases from V and 6 from J, leaving 21 bases between them. CDR1 SGHVS and CDR2 FNYEAQ come from the germline V gene. CDR3 size: 15 residues. CDR3 in DNA: TGTGCCAGCTGCGAAGGGACACAACTCAGTGATACGCAGTATTTT. Protein: CASCEGTQLSDTQYF.

This clonotype was seen only a few times. The rearrangement joins TRBV20-1 to TRBJ2-7; D not resolved. V was trimmed by 3 bases and J by 1 base, leaving 10 bases between them. The CDR3 runs 13 residues. Germline V gene sequence: CDR1 DFQATT, CDR2 SNEGSKA (reference sequence). In nucleotides, the CDR3 is TGCAGTGCTAGCCCCACAGAATCCTACGAGCAGTACTTC. It specifies CSASPTESYEQYF.

As concerns this clonotype: Mismatch with germline at one junction end may stem from a read error. V and J are TRBV19 and TRBJ2-7; 8 nucleotides agree with TRBD1. From germline, CDR1 is LNHDA and CDR2 SQIVND (reference sequence). The CDR3 has 15 amino acids. CDR3: CASSITGGGSVEPYF. In nucleotides, the CDR3 is TGTGCCAGTAGTATCACAGGGGGTGGTTCGGTCGAGCCGTACTTC.

In this sample, this clonotype turned up a few times. The rearrangement joins TRBV12-5 to TRBJ1-2; TRBD1 matches 10 bases. V lost 5 bases to trimming and J lost 8 bases; unmatched junction nucleotides: 5. Germline CDR1 is LGHNT and CDR2 is FRNRAP. The CDR3 length is 13 residues. The CDR3 DNA reads as TGTGCTAGTGGTGCGGGACAGGGGCGCGGCTACACCTTC. It yields the protein CASGAGQGRGYTF. Combining the CDR3 with reference TRBV12-5 and TRBJ1-2 gives the whole variable domain DARVTQTPRHKVTEMGQEVTMRCQPILGHNTVFWYRQTMMQGLELLAYFRNRAPLDDSGMPKDRFSAEMPDATLATLKIQPSEPRDSAVYFCASGAGQGRGYTFGSGTRLTVV.

This clonotype was picked up many times. V usage is TRBV9 and J usage is TRBJ2-3; 13 bases are shared with TRBD2. Germline CDR1 is SGDLS and CDR2 is YYNGEE. The V segment lost 2 bases and the J segment 2 bases; nucleotides outside the gene matches: 5. CDR3 size: 17 residues. CDR3 in amino acids: CASSVGTSGIFTDTQYF. In DNA, the CDR3 is TGTGCCAGCAGCGTCGGGACTAGCGGGATCTTCACAGATACGCAGTATTTT.

With respect to this clonotype: The junction differs from germline at one of its ends, possibly a read error. The chain uses TRBV6-2 or TRBV6-3 and TRBJ2-1, with D unclear. The CDR3 runs 12 residues. Germline CDR1 MNHEY, CDR2 SVGEGT. Here the CDR3 reads CASSPSHNEQFF. CDR3 DNA sequence: TGTGCCAGCAGTCCCTCCCACAATGAGCAGTTCTTC.

To note about this clonotype: This could be a read error, since a much larger clone is one nucleotide away. V and J are TRBV6-6 and TRBJ2-7; D may be TRBD1 (6 bases). The V gene's germline CDR1 is MNHNY and CDR2 SVGAGI (reference sequence). The length of the CDR3 is 13 residues. CDR3 region: CAGSYVGAGEQYF. The CDR3 coding sequence is TGTGCCGGCAGTTACGTGGGGGCTGGCGAGCAGTACTTC.